Listed below are T cell receptor beta chains from one sample, sequenced in a study of tumor and adjacent non-tumor tissue in lung cancer. TCRdb fed the multiplex PCR reads into MiXCR, producing one record per CDR3 protein. The table records 80,000 or so distinct CDR3 sequences, roughly 80% of them present only once. The sequenced sample consisted of distant non-tumor lung tissue. The receptors come from a man in his sixties with non-small cell lung cancer. CDR3s include the opening cysteine and the closing phenylalanine or tryptophan. D genes are given only for firm matches. The size field is filled for only some rows; it gives once, few, many or a size class.

J gene: TRBJ1-1; D gene: TRBD1; clone size: NA; V gene: TRBV14; CDR3 DNA: TGTGCCAGCAGCCCCCCCCGGACAGGGCCGAACACTGAAGCTTTCTTT; CDR3 protein: CASSPPRTGPNTEAFF
J gene: TRBJ2-2; D gene: TRBD1; clone size: NA; V gene: TRBV12-3/TRBV12-4; CDR3 DNA: TGTGCCAGCACCATTCCTACAGGGGGCCACGGGGAGCTGTTTTTT; CDR3 protein: CASTIPTGGHGELFF
J gene: TRBJ2-1; D gene: TRBD2; clone size: once; V gene: TRBV20-1; CDR3 DNA: TGCAGTGCTAGAGGCCGGGAGGATCGCAATGAGCAGTTCTTC; CDR3 protein: CSARGREDRNEQFF
J gene: TRBJ1-1; D gene: NA; clone size: NA; V gene: TRBV11-2; CDR3 DNA: TGTGCCAGCAGCTTACAGGGGTCCAACATGAACACTGAAGCTTTCTTT; CDR3 protein: CASSLQGSNMNTEAFF
J gene: TRBJ2-5; D gene: NA; clone size: few; V gene: TRBV11-2; CDR3 DNA: TGTGCCAGCAGCTCCGCTATAGGGGGGCCAAAGGAGACCCAGTACTTC; CDR3 protein: CASSSAIGGPKETQYF
J gene: TRBJ2-3; D gene: NA; clone size: NA; V gene: TRBV4-1; CDR3 DNA: TGCGCCAACAGCCAAGCGAACTCTCCCACAGATACGCAGTATTTT; CDR3 protein: CANSQANSPTDTQYF
J gene: TRBJ2-1; D gene: TRBD2; clone size: NA; V gene: TRBV29-1; CDR3 DNA: TGCATCGTTGAAACTAGCGTGAGGGGTGAGCAGTTCTTC; CDR3 protein: CIVETSVRGEQFF
J gene: TRBJ2-7; D gene: TRBD1; clone size: NA; V gene: TRBV20-1; CDR3 DNA: TGTAGTGCTAAAGACCCGGGACAGTGTTCCTACGAGGAGTACTTC; CDR3 protein: CSAKDPGQCSYEEYF
J gene: TRBJ2-5; D gene: NA; clone size: NA; V gene: TRBV11-1; CDR3 DNA: TGTGCCAGCAGCCCCTTCGAGAGTGGGAAAGATACCCAGTACTTC; CDR3 protein: CASSPFESGKDTQYF
J gene: TRBJ2-5; D gene: TRBD2; clone size: NA; V gene: TRBV4-2; CDR3 DNA: TGTGCCAGCAGCCAGGATCCTAGCGGGAGTACCCAAGAGAACCAGTACTTC; CDR3 protein: CASSQDPSGSTQENQYF
J gene: TRBJ1-2; D gene: NA; clone size: NA; V gene: TRBV10-2; CDR3 DNA: TGTGCCAGCTGTGGAGGTTTGTCGGACAGCTCGCGCTATGGCTACACCTTC; CDR3 protein: CASCGGLSDSSRYGYTF
J gene: TRBJ2-2; D gene: NA; clone size: NA; V gene: TRBV29-1; CDR3 DNA: TGCAGCGTTGGGCGTTATTCCCGGGAGCTGTTTTTT; CDR3 protein: CSVGRYSRELFF
J gene: TRBJ1-2; D gene: TRBD1; clone size: NA; V gene: TRBV10-3; CDR3 DNA: TGTGCCATCAGTGATTATACGGGACAGAACTATTACTACACCTTC; CDR3 protein: CAISDYTGQNYYYTF
J gene: TRBJ2-7; D gene: TRBD2; clone size: NA; V gene: TRBV20-1; CDR3 DNA: TGCAGTGTTAGGACTAGTGGGAGCTACGAGCAGTACTTC; CDR3 protein: CSVRTSGSYEQYF
J gene: TRBJ1-5; D gene: NA; clone size: NA; V gene: TRBV12-3/TRBV12-4; CDR3 DNA: TGTGCCAGCGGTTTACGCACCGGGGCGGAGGTCCGTCAGCCCCAGCATTTT; CDR3 protein: CASGLRTGAEVRQPQHF
J gene: TRBJ1-1; D gene: NA; clone size: NA; V gene: TRBV6-5; CDR3 DNA: TGTGCCAGCAAGTCGAACACTGAAGCTGTCTTC; CDR3 protein: CASKSNTEAVF
J gene: TRBJ2-7; D gene: TRBD1; clone size: NA; V gene: TRBV6-5; CDR3 DNA: TGTGCCAGCAGTTACCAGGGGGCTGGGTACGAGCAGTACTTC; CDR3 protein: CASSYQGAGYEQYF
J gene: TRBJ1-3; D gene: NA; clone size: NA; V gene: TRBV11-2; CDR3 DNA: TGTGCCAGCAGCTCACCCCATGCAGGGATTGAGAGCACCATATATTTT; CDR3 protein: CASSSPHAGIESTIYF
J gene: TRBJ2-3; D gene: NA; clone size: NA; V gene: TRBV12-5; CDR3 DNA: TGTGCTAGTGGCCAGAAGGCCCGTAGCACAGATACGCAGTATTTT; CDR3 protein: CASGQKARSTDTQYF
J gene: TRBJ2-7; D gene: TRBD1; clone size: NA; V gene: TRBV7-9; CDR3 DNA: TGTGCCAGCAGACGGACAGGGCTCCAGCAATACTTC; CDR3 protein: CASRRTGLQQYF
J gene: TRBJ2-6; D gene: NA; clone size: NA; V gene: TRBV5-4; CDR3 DNA: TGTGCCAGGATTAGAATAGGGGCCAACGTCATGACTTTC; CDR3 protein: CARIRIGANVMTF
J gene: TRBJ1-2; D gene: NA; clone size: NA; V gene: TRBV11-2; CDR3 DNA: TGTGCCAGCAACTTAATGATGGGGGATTATTATGGCTACACCTTC; CDR3 protein: CASNLMMGDYYGYTF
J gene: TRBJ2-3; D gene: NA; clone size: once; V gene: TRBV4-3; CDR3 DNA: TGCGCCAGCAGCCAAGCAGCGACCTCCTGCACAGATACGCAGTATTTT; CDR3 protein: CASSQAATSCTDTQYF
J gene: TRBJ1-5; D gene: NA; clone size: NA; V gene: TRBV20-1; CDR3 DNA: TGTAGTGCTAGGGCGGGAGGGGGTTATAGCAATCAGCACCAGCATTTT; CDR3 protein: CSARAGGGYSNQHQHF
J gene: TRBJ2-1; D gene: TRBD2; clone size: many; V gene: TRBV5-1; CDR3 DNA: TGCGCCAGCAGCTTGACGGGGGGGCCCTACAATGAGCAGTTCTTC; CDR3 protein: CASSLTGGPYNEQFF
J gene: TRBJ1-1; D gene: NA; clone size: NA; V gene: TRBV7-8; CDR3 DNA: TGTGTCAGCAGCTTCGACACTGAAGATTTCTTT; CDR3 protein: CVSSFDTEDFF
J gene: TRBJ2-7; D gene: NA; clone size: once; V gene: TRBV29-1; CDR3 DNA: TGCAGCCCTCAAGATGACGAGCAGTACTTC; CDR3 protein: CSPQDDEQYF
J gene: TRBJ1-2; D gene: NA; clone size: NA; V gene: TRBV12-3/TRBV12-4; CDR3 DNA: TGTGCCAGCAGTTTACGACAGAAGTATTGCTACACCTTC; CDR3 protein: CASSLRQKYCYTF
J gene: TRBJ2-1; D gene: NA; clone size: NA; V gene: TRBV4-3; CDR3 DNA: TGCGCCAGCATTCAAGATTTAGGGAACAATGAGCAGTTCTTC; CDR3 protein: CASIQDLGNNEQFF
J gene: TRBJ2-6; D gene: NA; clone size: NA; V gene: TRBV11-2; CDR3 DNA: TGTGGCAGCAGTCCTATCTCTGGGGTCAATGTTCTGACTTTC; CDR3 protein: CGSSPISGVNVLTF
J gene: TRBJ2-2; D gene: TRBD2; clone size: NA; V gene: TRBV11-2; CDR3 DNA: TGTGCCAGCAGCTTAGCTAGCGGGGAGACGAACACCGGGGAGCTGCTTTTT; CDR3 protein: CASSLASGETNTGELLF
J gene: TRBJ2-3; D gene: TRBD2; clone size: few; V gene: TRBV12-3/TRBV12-4; CDR3 DNA: TGTGCCAGTAGTCGGGGGAGCGGGGGAGTCACGGGGCTGTATTTT; CDR3 protein: CASSRGSGGVTGLYF
J gene: TRBJ1-2; D gene: TRBD1; clone size: NA; V gene: TRBV6-1; CDR3 DNA: TGTGCCAGTAGACAAACAGGGGTATCAAACTGTGGCTGCACCTTC; CDR3 protein: CASRQTGVSNCGCTF
J gene: TRBJ1-6; D gene: NA; clone size: NA; V gene: TRBV28; CDR3 DNA: TGTGCCAGCAGATCTCCCGAGGGGCCTAATTCACCCCTCCACTTT; CDR3 protein: CASRSPEGPNSPLHF
J gene: TRBJ1-3; D gene: NA; clone size: NA; V gene: TRBV11-2; CDR3 DNA: TGTGCCAGCAGTCGCGACTGGAACACAGGAAACACCATATATTTT; CDR3 protein: CASSRDWNTGNTIYF
J gene: TRBJ1-2; D gene: NA; clone size: NA; V gene: TRBV29-1; CDR3 DNA: TGCAGCGTTGAAGTCATGGCCGGGGCTCAGGGTGGCTACACCTTC; CDR3 protein: CSVEVMAGAQGGYTF
J gene: TRBJ2-5; D gene: NA; clone size: once; V gene: TRBV5-4; CDR3 DNA: TGTGCCAGTAGATACATCACGGGGGAGACCCAGTACTTC; CDR3 protein: CASRYITGETQYF
J gene: TRBJ2-3; D gene: NA; clone size: NA; V gene: TRBV20-1; CDR3 DNA: TGCAGTTCTAGACTAGTGGGGTCTGCGTTCTCAGATACGCAGTACTTT; CDR3 protein: CSSRLVGSAFSDTQYF
J gene: TRBJ1-1; D gene: NA; clone size: NA; V gene: TRBV29-1; CDR3 DNA: TGCAGCCTTGAAGACCCCGTCTCTGCAGAAGCTTTCTTT; CDR3 protein: CSLEDPVSAEAFF
J gene: TRBJ1-1; D gene: NA; clone size: NA; V gene: TRBV6-1; CDR3 DNA: TGTGCCAGCAGTGAAGATGGGGGCGACACTGGAGCTTTCTTT; CDR3 protein: CASSEDGGDTGAFF
J gene: TRBJ2-2; D gene: TRBD1; clone size: many; V gene: TRBV11-2; CDR3 DNA: TGTGCCAGCAGCGCGGGACAGGGACTTACCGGGGAGCTGTTTTTT; CDR3 protein: CASSAGQGLTGELFF
J gene: TRBJ2-5; D gene: NA; clone size: NA; V gene: TRBV6-5; CDR3 DNA: TGTGCCCGCAGGAGGGACAACGTCCAAGAGACGCAGTACTTC; CDR3 protein: CARRRDNVQETQYF
J gene: TRBJ2-5; D gene: TRBD2; clone size: NA; V gene: TRBV29-1; CDR3 DNA: TGCAGCGTTGAAGCGAGTAGCGGGCACATCCAAGAGACCCAGTACTTC; CDR3 protein: CSVEASSGHIQETQYF
J gene: TRBJ2-6; D gene: TRBD1; clone size: NA; V gene: TRBV12-3/TRBV12-4; CDR3 DNA: TGTGCCAGCAGTTTCAGTATCCGGGACAGTCCCTCTGGGGCCAACATCCTGACTTTC; CDR3 protein: CASSFSIRDSPSGANILTF
J gene: TRBJ2-1; D gene: TRBD2; clone size: once; V gene: TRBV5-1; CDR3 DNA: TGCGCCAGCAGCTTGAGAACAAGCGGGGGGGCTAGGGTCGCGGTCAATGAGCAGTTCTTC; CDR3 protein: CASSLRTSGGARVAVNEQFF
J gene: TRBJ2-5; D gene: NA; clone size: many; V gene: TRBV20-1; CDR3 DNA: TGCAGTGCTAAGGAACAGTGGTTGGAGACCCAGTACTTC; CDR3 protein: CSAKEQWLETQYF
J gene: TRBJ2-3; D gene: TRBD2; clone size: many; V gene: TRBV7-2; CDR3 DNA: TGTGCCAGCAGCTTAAATAGCGGGGGCACAGATACGCAGTATTTT; CDR3 protein: CASSLNSGGTDTQYF
J gene: TRBJ2-1; D gene: TRBD1; clone size: NA; V gene: TRBV14; CDR3 DNA: TGTGCCAGCAGGAGGCGCACAGGGGGCAACTACAATGAGCAGTTCTTC; CDR3 protein: CASRRRTGGNYNEQFF
J gene: TRBJ1-4; D gene: NA; clone size: NA; V gene: TRBV12-3/TRBV12-4; CDR3 DNA: TGTGCCAGCAGTCCCGGGACAACCTTTGAAAAACAGTTTTTT; CDR3 protein: CASSPGTTFEKQFF
J gene: TRBJ2-1; D gene: TRBD2; clone size: NA; V gene: TRBV20-1; CDR3 DNA: TGCAGTGCTACAGATTTTGGGACTATCGCTTACAATGAGCAGTTCTTT; CDR3 protein: CSATDFGTIAYNEQFF
J gene: TRBJ1-2; D gene: TRBD1; clone size: NA; V gene: TRBV24-1; CDR3 DNA: TGTGCCACCAGTGACCAGACAGGGTTGGAGGGCTACACCTTC; CDR3 protein: CATSDQTGLEGYTF
J gene: TRBJ2-7; D gene: NA; clone size: NA; V gene: TRBV6-5; CDR3 DNA: TGTGTCAGCGGCAATGGGGGTGTCACTCGCTACGAGCAGTATTTC; CDR3 protein: CVSGNGGVTRYEQYF
J gene: TRBJ2-3; D gene: NA; clone size: once; V gene: TRBV6-1; CDR3 DNA: TGTGCCAACAAATCGGAGCCAGCCACTAGTACAGATACGCAGTATTTT; CDR3 protein: CANKSEPATSTDTQYF
J gene: TRBJ2-6; D gene: NA; clone size: NA; V gene: TRBV11-2; CDR3 DNA: TGTGCCAACAGTCTAACTAATGGGGGAGCCACTGGGACCAACGTCCTGACTTTC; CDR3 protein: CANSLTNGGATGTNVLTF
J gene: TRBJ2-1; D gene: NA; clone size: NA; V gene: TRBV20-1; CDR3 DNA: TGCAGTGCTAGGGATCGGCCTAGCAGCTACAATGAGAAGTTCTTC; CDR3 protein: CSARDRPSSYNEKFF